This passage covers 12 T cell receptor beta chains from one sample sequenced in a study of cytomegalovirus exposure and HLA in healthy donors listed by TCRdb under 2017. The library was prepared using the immunoSEQ multiplex PCR assay. For the multiplex PCR, a mixture combining 60 forward primers for TCR Vbeta segments and 13 reverse primers for TCR Jbeta segments was used. TCRdb carries this immuneACCESS record with in-frame sequences only. Its versions omit some clonotypes, under half of them owing to an unresolved V gene in the studies checked, with the rest unexplained. A total of about 140,000 clones appear in this sample, about four fifths of them only once. Under 6% of the sample is in the top ten clones. The sample taken for sequencing was PBMCs. The receptors here all came from a man aged 40-49 years in good health and CMV-seronegative.

J is TRBJ2-7 and V is TRBV19; D may be TRBD2 (5 bases). Trimming cost V 3 bases and J 6 bases, with 15 bases left between them. The germline V gene encodes CDR1 LNHDA and CDR2 SQIVND (reference sequence). This CDR3 region has 14 residues. Here the CDR3 DNA reads TGTGCCAGTAGTATGTCCAGATGGACTGCCGAGCAGTACTTC. It encodes CASSMSRWTAEQYF.

CDR3 protein: CASSLGGPGISNYGYTF. The CDR3 DNA reads TGTGCCAGCAGCTTAGGTGGCCCAGGGATCAGTAACTATGGCTACACCTTC. The J gene is TRBJ1-2, the V gene TRBV7-2, with TRBD1 as a possible D gene (5 bases). The ends were cut back, 1 base at V and 1 base at J, with 16 bases in the middle. From germline, CDR1 is SGHTA and CDR2 FQGNSA. The CDR3 is made up of 17 amino acids.

The gene calls are TRBV29-1 and TRBJ2-5; perhaps TRBD2 as D (6 bases). Trimming left V 7 bases short and J 5 bases short, with 11 bases between. The CDR3 extends over 11 amino acids. The germline CDR1 and CDR2 sequences are SQVTM and ANQGSEA. CDR3 amino acids: CSAVRGETQYF. DNA for the CDR3: TGCAGCGCAGTGCGGGGTGAGACCCAGTACTTC.

This clone was seen once. This sequence joins TRBV7-9 and TRBJ1-2; TRBD1 is a possible D gene (5 bases). The CDR3 length is 15 residues. With 3 bases removed from V and 7 bases from J, the gap between germline ends came to 18 bases. Per germline, CDR1 SEHNR and CDR2 FQNEAQ (reference sequence). This chain's CDR3 is CASSFQGQATGGYTF. CDR3 sequence (DNA): TGTGCCAGCAGCTTTCAGGGCCAGGCCACGGGTGGCTACACCTTC.

The chain is built from TRBV2 and TRBJ1-4; 8 nucleotides match TRBD1. Germline V gives CDR1 SNHLY, CDR2 FYNNEI. The V and J ends lost 7 bases and 8 bases, in that order; junction bases with no gene match: 6. This CDR3 is built from 13 residues. CDR3: CASKGQDLEKLFF. CDR3 nucleotides: TGTGCCAGCAAGGGACAGGATTTAGAAAAACTGTTTTTT.

This clone was observed a few times. This sample includes further DNA sequences coding for the same CDR3. The chain carries TRBV7-3 and TRBJ2-6, with a weak D call TRBD1 (6 bases). CDR3 length: 17 amino acids. Germline lookup yields CDR1 SGHTA and CDR2 FQGTGA. Between the trimmed V and J ends, which lost 6 bases and 4 bases, there was a span of 19 bases. CDR3 loop: CASRTGAGSGGANVLTF. The CDR3 bases are TGTGCCAGCAGGACAGGCGCGGGTTCGGGAGGGGCCAACGTCCTGACTTTC.

This chain links TRBV5-1 with TRBJ1-3, with D possibly being TRBD1 (6 bases). Trimming took 4 bases from V and 0 from J, leaving 14 bases between them. The CDR3 is 16 amino acids. The germline V gene encodes CDR1 SGHRS and CDR2 YFSETQ. CDR3 amino acids: CASSKDSPYSGNTIYF. CDR3 coding DNA: TGCGCCAGCAGCAAGGACAGCCCGTACTCTGGAAACACCATATATTTT.

The rearrangement joins TRBV7-9 to TRBJ2-7; weak D call: TRBD1 (6 bases). In germline, CDR1 is SEHNR, CDR2 FQNEAQ (reference sequence). The CDR3 totals 15 residues. V lost 7 bases to trimming and J lost 5 bases, with 21 bases between them. The CDR3 DNA follows: TGTGCCAGCACCCCCGATTTCAACAGGGTCCACGAGCAGTACTTC. This translates into CASTPDFNRVHEQYF.

V is TRBV6-5 and J is TRBJ2-3; 10 bases match TRBD1. J was trimmed by 3 bases and V by 4 bases; bases with no gene match: 4. CDR3 length equals 15 residues. Looked up from germline, CDR1 is MNHEY and CDR2 is SVGAGI. The CDR3: CASSSRQGATDTQYF. CDR3 in DNA: TGTGCCAGCAGTTCAAGACAGGGGGCGACAGATACGCAGTATTTT.

The V call is TRBV28, the J call TRBJ1-3; no clear D gene. CDR3 length: 15 amino acids. Looked up from germline, CDR1 is MDHEN and CDR2 is SYDVKM. Trimming stripped 2 bases from V and 0 bases from J, with 8 bases between. The CDR3 region is CASSLGWSSGNTIYF. The CDR3 DNA reads TGTGCCAGCAGTTTAGGGTGGAGCTCTGGAAACACCATATATTTT.

The chain is built from TRBV11-2 and TRBJ1-2; D may be TRBD1 (5 bases). The germline V gene has CDR1 SGHAT and CDR2 FQNNGV. V dropped 1 base and J dropped 8 bases, with 14 bases sitting between them. The CDR3 covers 14 residues. CDR3 in amino acids: CASSLGGDSAGYTF. The CDR3 DNA reads as TGTGCCAGCAGCTTAGGGGGGGACTCAGCGGGCTACACCTTC.

The chain combines TRBV6-6 with TRBJ2-2, with D perhaps TRBD2 (5 bases). Germline CDR1 is MNHNY and CDR2 is SVGAGI (reference sequence). The CDR3 has 12 residues. Trimming took 2 bases from V and 7 from J, leaving 5 bases between them. CDR3: CASSYSGGELFF. The CDR3 nucleotides are TGTGCCAGCAGTTACAGCGGCGGGGAGCTGTTTTTT.